The rows below give T cell receptor beta chains drawn from one sample of a study of blood T cell repertoires in COVID-19. Produced via immunoSEQ multiplex PCR; TCRdb's table is partial and in-frame only. The data contain around 93,000 clones, about 77% of them seen just once; the ten biggest clones take up about 10%. Sequencing was carried out using peripheral blood. The receptor source for this set is an elderly woman with acute or convalescent COVID-19. CDR3s include the opening cysteine and the closing phenylalanine or tryptophan. A D gene is named only where the DNA matches it firmly. Expanded clones get a size class; other rows say once, few or many, or leave the size out.

CDR3aa	abundance	d_gene	j_gene	v_gene
CASKTITDTQYF	.	.	TRBJ2-3	TRBV6-5
CASSGREANSPLHF	.	.	TRBJ1-6	TRBV7-2
CASDDPGLAGEQFF	.	TRBD2	TRBJ2-1	TRBV19
CASTGVSNTGELFF	.	TRBD1	TRBJ2-2	TRBV18
CASSFGGTTEAFF	.	.	TRBJ1-1	TRBV6-2/TRBV6-3
CASSQRGGASGATDTQYF	.	TRBD2	TRBJ2-3	TRBV7-6
CASSQATGVTQPQHF	.	TRBD1	TRBJ1-5	TRBV18
CASSPLASYEQYF	.	.	TRBJ2-7	TRBV18
CASSLQGQSGNTIYF	.	.	TRBJ1-3	TRBV5-1
CASSSQAGIINEQFF	.	TRBD2	TRBJ2-1	TRBV7-3
CASSYILGGENYGYTF	.	TRBD1	TRBJ1-2	TRBV6-5
CASSRVGYEQYF	.	.	TRBJ2-7	TRBV28
CASSHRVRDYEQYF	.	.	TRBJ2-7	TRBV6-2/TRBV6-3
CSASVASYSTDTQYF	.	.	TRBJ2-3	TRBV20-1
CASSPGLAGAFETQYF	.	TRBD2	TRBJ2-5	TRBV7-2
CASSGGGEETQYF	.	TRBD2	TRBJ2-5	TRBV28
CASSVRPGTSGGTDTQYF	.	TRBD2	TRBJ2-3	TRBV9
CASSGRAGDTGELFF	.	.	TRBJ2-2	TRBV2
CASTPGTPTDTQYF	.	.	TRBJ2-3	TRBV28
CASSGQGLNQPQHF	.	TRBD1	TRBJ1-5	TRBV27
CASSIRTGGRSYGYTF	.	TRBD1	TRBJ1-2	TRBV19
CASSATVPNYGYTF	.	.	TRBJ1-2	TRBV9
CASSRNLQGAGDTQYF	.	TRBD1	TRBJ2-3	TRBV5-5
CASTTGGLETQYF	.	TRBD1	TRBJ2-5	TRBV6-5
CASRAGTGYSPLHF	.	TRBD1	TRBJ1-6	TRBV5-1
CASSPPSSGVRLFF	.	TRBD2	TRBJ2-2	TRBV18
CSGAGRENYNEQFF	.	.	TRBJ2-1	TRBV29-1
CASSQDSSPINRGGYTF	.	.	TRBJ1-2	TRBV3-1/TRBV3-2
CASSLTGGLNGYTF	.	TRBD1	TRBJ1-2	TRBV28
CASSARTGGFGEQYF	.	TRBD1	TRBJ2-7	TRBV7-8
CASSLEGSGGTDTQYF	.	.	TRBJ2-3	TRBV7-9
CASSQEHRLAALHF	.	.	TRBJ1-6	TRBV4-3
CASSDFTGTGYGYTF	.	TRBD1	TRBJ1-2	TRBV14
CASTGGRGNQPQHF	.	.	TRBJ1-5	TRBV6-5
CASSQPGQGAVYGYTF	.	TRBD1	TRBJ1-2	TRBV3-1/TRBV3-2
CSASDVREDYTF	.	.	TRBJ1-2	TRBV20-1
CASSLIGRADGYTF	.	.	TRBJ1-2	TRBV28
CASSTPLTQYF	few	.	TRBJ2-3	TRBV19
CASSSTGPNQPQHF	.	.	TRBJ1-5	TRBV6-2/TRBV6-3
CASSPAGVSSYEQYF	.	TRBD2	TRBJ2-7	TRBV7-2
CASSLSAAAEEFHF	.	.	TRBJ1-6	TRBV7-2
CSVEGSHGNTIYF	few	.	TRBJ1-3	TRBV29-1
CASKGAGYTGELFF	.	TRBD2	TRBJ2-2	TRBV7-3
CAWGQGGFGNQPQHF	.	TRBD1	TRBJ1-5	TRBV30
CASSPLVQGIPSYEQYF	.	.	TRBJ2-7	TRBV5-1
CASSLEWGQSSYNEQFF	.	.	TRBJ2-1	TRBV11-2
CSVGVQGGYGYTF	.	.	TRBJ1-2	TRBV29-1
CASSRGQGAWEAFF	.	TRBD1	TRBJ1-1	TRBV2
CASSPDGTGGVGYTF	.	TRBD1	TRBJ1-2	TRBV7-3
CAWSVLGVEQFF	.	.	TRBJ2-1	TRBV30
CASSLPRTDTQYF	.	.	TRBJ2-3	TRBV7-2
CASSLNRGNGYTF	.	TRBD1	TRBJ1-2	TRBV7-2
CASSIHRGWEEKLFF	.	TRBD1	TRBJ1-4	TRBV7-9